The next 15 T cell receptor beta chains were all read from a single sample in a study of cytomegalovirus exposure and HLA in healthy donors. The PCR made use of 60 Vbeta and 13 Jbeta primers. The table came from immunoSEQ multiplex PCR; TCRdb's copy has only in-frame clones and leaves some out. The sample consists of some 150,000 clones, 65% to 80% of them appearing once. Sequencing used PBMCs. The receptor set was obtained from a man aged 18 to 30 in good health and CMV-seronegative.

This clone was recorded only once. The chain's CDR3 is CASRGQGSKAFF. As DNA, the CDR3 is TGTGCCAGCAGAGGACAGGGGAGTAAGGCTTTCTTT. This rearrangement joins TRBV19 to TRBJ1-1; 9 positions match TRBD1. The germline V gene has CDR1 LNHDA and CDR2 SQIVND (reference sequence). The V and J ends lost 9 bases and 11 bases, in that order; junction bases with no gene match: 10. The CDR3 has 12 residues.

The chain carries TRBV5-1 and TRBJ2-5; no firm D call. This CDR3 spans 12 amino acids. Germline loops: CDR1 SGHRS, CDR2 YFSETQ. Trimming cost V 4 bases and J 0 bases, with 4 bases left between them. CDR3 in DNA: TGCGCCAGCAGCCTGTACCAAGAGACCCAGTACTTC. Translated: CASSLYQETQYF.

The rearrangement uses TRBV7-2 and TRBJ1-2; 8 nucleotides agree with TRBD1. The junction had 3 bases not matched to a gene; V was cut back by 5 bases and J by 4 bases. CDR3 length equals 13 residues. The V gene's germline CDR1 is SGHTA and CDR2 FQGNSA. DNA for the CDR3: TGTGCCAGCAGCGGACAGGGCTCCTATGGCTACACCTTC. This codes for CASSGQGSYGYTF.

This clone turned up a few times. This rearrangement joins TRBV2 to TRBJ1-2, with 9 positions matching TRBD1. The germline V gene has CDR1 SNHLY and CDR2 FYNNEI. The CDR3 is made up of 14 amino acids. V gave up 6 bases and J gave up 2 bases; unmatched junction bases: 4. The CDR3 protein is CASSLGTGNYGYTF. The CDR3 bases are TGTGCCAGCAGCCTAGGGACAGGGAACTATGGCTACACCTTC.

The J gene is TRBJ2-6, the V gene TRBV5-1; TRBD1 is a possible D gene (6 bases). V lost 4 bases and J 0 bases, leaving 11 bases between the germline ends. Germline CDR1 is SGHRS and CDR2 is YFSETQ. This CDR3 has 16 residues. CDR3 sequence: CASSKEGGSGANVLTF. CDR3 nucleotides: TGCGCCAGCAGCAAGGAAGGGGGCTCTGGGGCCAACGTCCTGACTTTC. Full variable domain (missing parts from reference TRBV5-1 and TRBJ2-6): KAGVTQTPRYLIKTRGQQVTLSCSPISGHRSVSWYQQTPGQGLQFLFEYFSETQRNKGNFPGRFSGRQFSNSRSEMNVSTLELGDSALYLCASSKEGGSGANVLTFGAGSRLTVL.

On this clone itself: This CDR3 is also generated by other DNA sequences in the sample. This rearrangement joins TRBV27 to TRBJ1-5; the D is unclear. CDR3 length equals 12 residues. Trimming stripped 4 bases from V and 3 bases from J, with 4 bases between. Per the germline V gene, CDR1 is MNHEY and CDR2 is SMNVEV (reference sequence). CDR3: CASSSYNQPQHF. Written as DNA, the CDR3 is TGTGCCAGCAGTTCGTACAATCAGCCCCAGCATTTT.

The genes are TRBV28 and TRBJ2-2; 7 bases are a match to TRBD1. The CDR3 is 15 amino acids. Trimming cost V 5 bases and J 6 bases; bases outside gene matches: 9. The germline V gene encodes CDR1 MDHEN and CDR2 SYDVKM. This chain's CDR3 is CASSRQGMGPGELFF. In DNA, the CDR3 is TGTGCCAGCAGTCGACAGGGTATGGGCCCCGGGGAGCTGTTTTTT.

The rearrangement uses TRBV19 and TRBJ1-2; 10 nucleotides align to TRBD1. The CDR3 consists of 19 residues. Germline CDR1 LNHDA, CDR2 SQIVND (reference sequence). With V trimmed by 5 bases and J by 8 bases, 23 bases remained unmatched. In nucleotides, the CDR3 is TGTGCCAGTAGTGCCCACACCGGGACAGGGGCCCCTCTTGGGCGAGGCTACACCTTC. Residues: CASSAHTGTGAPLGRGYTF.

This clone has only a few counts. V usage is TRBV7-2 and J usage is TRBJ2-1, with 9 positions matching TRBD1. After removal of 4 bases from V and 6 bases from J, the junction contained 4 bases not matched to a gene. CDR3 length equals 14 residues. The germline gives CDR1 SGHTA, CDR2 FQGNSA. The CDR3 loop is CASSSGTGINEQFF. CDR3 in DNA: TGTGCCAGCAGCTCCGGGACAGGGATCAATGAGCAGTTCTTC.

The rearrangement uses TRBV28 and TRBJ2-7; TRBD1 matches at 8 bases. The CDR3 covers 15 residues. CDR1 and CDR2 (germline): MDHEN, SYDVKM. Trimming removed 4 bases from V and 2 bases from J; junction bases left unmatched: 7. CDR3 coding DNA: TGTGCCAGCAGTTCTATAGGACAGGGCACCTACGAGCAGTACGTC. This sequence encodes CASSSIGQGTYEQYV.

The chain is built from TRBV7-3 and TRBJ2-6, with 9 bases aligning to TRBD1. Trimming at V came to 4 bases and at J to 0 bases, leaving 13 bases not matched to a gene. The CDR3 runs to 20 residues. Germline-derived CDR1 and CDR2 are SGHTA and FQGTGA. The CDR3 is CASSSRPRDRDFSGANVLTF. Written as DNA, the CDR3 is TGTGCCAGCAGCTCGCGACCCCGGGACAGGGACTTCTCTGGGGCCAACGTCCTGACTTTC.

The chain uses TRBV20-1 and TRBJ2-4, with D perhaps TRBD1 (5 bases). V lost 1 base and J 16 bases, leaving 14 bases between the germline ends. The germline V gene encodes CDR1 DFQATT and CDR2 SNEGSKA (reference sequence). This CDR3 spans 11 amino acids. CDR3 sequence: CSARGPGFDYF. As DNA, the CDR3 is TGCAGTGCTAGAGGCCCAGGGTTCGACTACTTC.

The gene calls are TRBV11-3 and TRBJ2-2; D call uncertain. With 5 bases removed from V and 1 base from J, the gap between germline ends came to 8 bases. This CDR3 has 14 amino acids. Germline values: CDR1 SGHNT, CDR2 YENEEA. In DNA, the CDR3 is TGTGCCAGCAGCCCGCAGGTGAACACCGGGGAGCTGTTTTTT. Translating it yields CASSPQVNTGELFF.

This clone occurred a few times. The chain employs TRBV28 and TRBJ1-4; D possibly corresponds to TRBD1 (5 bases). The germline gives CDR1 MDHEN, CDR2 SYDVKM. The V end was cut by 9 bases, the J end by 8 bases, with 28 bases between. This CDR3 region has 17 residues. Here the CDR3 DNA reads TGTGCCAGTGGAGACCCGGCGCGGATCGAAGCAGGGGAAAAACTGTTTTTT. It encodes CASGDPARIEAGEKLFF. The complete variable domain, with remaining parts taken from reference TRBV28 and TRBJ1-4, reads DVKVTQSSRYLVKRTGEKVFLECVQDMDHENMFWYRQDPGLGLRLIYFSYDVKMKEKGDIPEGYSVSREKKERFSLILESASTNQTSMYLCASGDPARIEAGEKLFFGSGTQLSVL.

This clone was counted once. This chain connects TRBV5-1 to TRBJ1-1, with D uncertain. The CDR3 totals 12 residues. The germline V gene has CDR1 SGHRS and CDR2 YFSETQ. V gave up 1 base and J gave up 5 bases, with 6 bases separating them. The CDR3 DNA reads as TGCGCCAGCAGCTTGACAGCAACTGAAGCTTTCTTT. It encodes CASSLTATEAFF.